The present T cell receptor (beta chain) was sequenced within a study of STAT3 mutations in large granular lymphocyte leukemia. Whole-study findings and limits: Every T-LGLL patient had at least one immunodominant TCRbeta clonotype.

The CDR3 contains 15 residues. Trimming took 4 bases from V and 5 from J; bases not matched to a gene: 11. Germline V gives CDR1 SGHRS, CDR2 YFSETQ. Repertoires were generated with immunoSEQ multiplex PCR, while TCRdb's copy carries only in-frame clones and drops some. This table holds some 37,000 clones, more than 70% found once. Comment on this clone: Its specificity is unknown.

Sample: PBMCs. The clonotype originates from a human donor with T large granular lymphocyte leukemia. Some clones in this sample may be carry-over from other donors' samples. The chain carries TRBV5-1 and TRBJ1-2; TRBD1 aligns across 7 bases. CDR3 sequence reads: CASSVDRASHYGYTF. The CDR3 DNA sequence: TGCGCCAGCAGCGTAGACAGGGCTTCTCATTATGGCTACACCTTC. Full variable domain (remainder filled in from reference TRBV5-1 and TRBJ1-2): KAGVTQTPRYLIKTRGQQVTLSCSPISGHRSVSWYQQTPGQGLQFLFEYFSETQRNKGNFPGRFSGRQFSNSRSEMNVSTLELGDSALYLCASSVDRASHYGYTFGSGTRLTVV.